The 5 T cell receptor beta chains presented below share a single source sample, sequenced in a study of T cells in Graves' hyperthyroidism and ophthalmopathy (dated by TCRdb to the late 2010s). The library was generated by multiplex PCR. This sample was sequenced with an Illumina HiSeq 2000. Amplification of TCR beta CDR3 regions was carried out from RNA transcripts. The first round of RT-PCR for the TCR CDR3 was performed with the HTBI primer set and the Qiagen OneStep RT-PCR kit. In-frame beta chains were kept once TCRdb had trimmed the public reads at Q25 with fastp and called clones with MiXCR. Rows matching on CDR3 protein sequence are summarized as one entry with the most common DNA and genes. The sample data list hundreds of thousands of distinct CDR3 sequences, and approximately 15% of these were observed just once. Jointly, the top ten make up around 5.4% of the sample. Sequenced sample: blood. The receptors stem from a woman in her 30s with Graves' hyperthyroidism that later progressed to Graves' ophthalmopathy.

This clonotype has only a few counts. This rearrangement joins TRBV6-1 to TRBJ1-2, with 7 bases that match TRBD1. The germline V gene has CDR1 MNHNS and CDR2 SASEGT. The V segment lost 5 bases and the J segment 5 bases; nucleotides outside the gene matches: 11. This CDR3 has 15 amino acids. The CDR3 coding sequence is TGTGCCAGCAGTTCTCCGGACAGGCTCTATTATGGCTACACCTTC. As protein: CASSSPDRLYYGYTF.

Remarks on this clonotype: A much bigger clone sits one base away, suggesting this may be a read error. The gene calls are TRBV11-3 and TRBJ1-1; 8 nucleotides agree with TRBD1. J was trimmed by 7 bases and V by 7 bases; bases with no gene match: 14. Germline CDR1 SGHNT, CDR2 YENEEA. The CDR3 sequence is 15 residues long. CDR3 in DNA: TGTGCCAGCACCCCCTGGACAGGGTCAGTGCGTGAAGCTTTCTTT. Translation gives CASTPWTGSVREAFF. The variable domain in full, completed from reference TRBV11-3 and TRBJ1-1, reads EAGVVQSPRYKIIEKKQPVAFWCNPISGHNTLYWYLQNLGQGPELLIRYENEEAVDDSQLPKDRFSAERLKGVDSTLKIQPAELGDSAVYLCASTPWTGSVREAFFGQGTRLTVV.

The V and J genes are TRBV12-5 and TRBJ2-2; TRBD2 matches 9 bases. Trimming took 4 bases from V and 5 from J; bases not matched to a gene: 8. This CDR3 comprises 16 residues. Germline V gene lookup returns CDR1 LGHNT and CDR2 FRNRAP. The CDR3 nucleotides are TGTGCTAGTGGTTCCGTTGTTCTAGCGGGAACCGGGGAGCTGTTTTTT. Translated, it gives CASGSVVLAGTGELFF.

This clonotype has a count of ten or more. This chain uses TRBV6-1 with TRBJ1-2; 8 bases fit TRBD1. Germline V gives CDR1 MNHNS, CDR2 SASEGT. CDR3 size: 12 residues. V shed 11 bases and J 8 bases; nucleotides not matched to a gene: 10. Written as DNA, the CDR3 is TGTGCCGGCGCAGGGGGCGCCGGCGGCTACACCTTC. Residues: CAGAGGAGGYTF.

This clonotype was counted between two and nine times. The chain carries TRBV25-1 and TRBJ2-5, with a tentative D call TRBD1 (6 bases). Germline CDR1 reads MGHDK; CDR2 reads SYGVNS. The CDR3 spans 13 residues. V was shortened by 8 bases and J by 3 bases, with 13 bases between the two germline ends. The CDR3 DNA sequence: TGTGCCAGCGCCTTAGGGGGAGAAGAGACCCAGTACTTC. Translation gives CASALGGEETQYF.